These T cell receptor beta chains were read from a single sample in a study of CD8 T cells in Susac syndrome. MiXCR, applied by TCRdb to the immunoSEQ multiplex PCR reads, yields one record per CDR3 protein. The table shows more than 130,000 distinct CDR3 sequences, with 94% occurring only once. The sequencing sample was made of CD8+ T cells from PBMCs. Every receptor here comes from a human donor in good health. Each CDR3 is given with its conserved first and last residue. A D gene is named only where the DNA matches it firmly. The size field is filled for only some rows; it gives once, few, many or a size class.

NA | TRBJ2-7 | TRBV6-2/TRBV6-3 | NA | CATQVGRGMDEQYF | TGTGCCACCCAAGTAGGAAGGGGGATGGACGAGCAGTACTTC
TRBD2 | TRBJ2-1 | TRBV4-3 | NA | CASSQHSGSGNEQFF | TGCGCCAGCAGCCAACATAGCGGGAGCGGTAATGAGCAGTTCTTC
TRBD1 | TRBJ2-2 | TRBV29-1 | NA | CSAIPGQGTGELFF | TGCAGCGCCATACCGGGACAGGGAACCGGGGAGCTGTTTTTT
TRBD2 | TRBJ2-1 | TRBV29-1 | NA | CSVEGGGSSYNEQFF | TGCAGCGTTGAGGGGGGGGGAAGCTCCTACAATGAGCAGTTCTTC
TRBD1 | TRBJ1-2 | TRBV3-1 | NA | CASSQGTGLAYGYTF | TGTGCCAGCAGCCAAGGGACAGGGTTGGCCTATGGCTACACCTTC
NA | TRBJ1-2 | TRBV19 | NA | CASSEQGGFGGYTF | TGTGCCAGTAGCGAACAGGGCGGGTTCGGTGGCTACACCTTC
NA | TRBJ1-5 | TRBV27 | NA | CASVLGTTWPQHF | TGTGCCAGCGTTTTAGGGACGACTTGGCCCCAGCATTTT
TRBD1 | TRBJ2-2 | TRBV27 | NA | CASSNLTGVIGGELFF | TGTGCCAGCAGCAACCTGACAGGGGTCATCGGCGGGGAGCTGTTTTTT
NA | TRBJ2-3 | TRBV7-9 | NA | CASSLILGPTDTQYF | TGTGCCAGCAGCTTAATACTTGGGCCAACAGATACGCAGTATTTT
NA | TRBJ2-7 | TRBV5-4 | NA | CASSLDHQPYEQYF | TGTGCCAGCAGCTTGGATCACCAGCCCTACGAGCAGTACTTC
TRBD2 | TRBJ2-1 | TRBV4-3 | NA | CASSHLGTNPYNEQFF | TGCGCCAGCAGCCACCTTGGGACTAATCCCTACAATGAGCAGTTCTTC
TRBD2 | TRBJ2-1 | TRBV12-3/TRBV12-4 | NA | CASSTAGGSDEQFF | TGTGCCAGCAGTACTGCGGGCGGGAGCGATGAGCAGTTCTTC
NA | TRBJ1-2 | TRBV29-1 | NA | CSVQDSNYGYTF | TGCAGCGTTCAAGACAGTAACTATGGCTACACCTTC
TRBD2 | TRBJ2-3 | TRBV2 | NA | CATRTSGNTDTQYF | TGTGCCACCAGGACTAGCGGGAACACAGATACGCAGTATTTT
NA | TRBJ1-5 | TRBV28 | NA | CASSFLSQHF | TGTGCCAGCAGTTTCCTCTCCCAGCATTTT
TRBD1 | TRBJ2-1 | TRBV7-2 | NA | CASSSDRTGVDEQFF | TGTGCCAGCAGCTCCGATAGGACAGGGGTGGATGAGCAGTTCTTC
TRBD1 | TRBJ2-7 | TRBV5-1 | NA | CASSLEGGSLYEQYF | TGCGCCAGCAGCTTGGAAGGGGGCAGTCTCTACGAGCAGTACTTC
TRBD1 | TRBJ1-1 | TRBV29-1 | once | CSVTGAPNTEAFF | TGCAGCGTGACAGGGGCCCCGAACACTGAAGCTTTCTTT
NA | TRBJ2-6 | TRBV6-5 | NA | CASSYGSGANVLTF | TGTGCCAGCAGTTATGGTTCTGGGGCCAACGTCCTGACTTTC
TRBD2 | TRBJ2-7 | TRBV12-3/TRBV12-4 | few | CASSLGTSDYEQYF | TGTGCCAGCAGTTTAGGGACTAGCGACTACGAGCAGTACTTC
TRBD2 | TRBJ2-1 | TRBV18 | NA | CASSPNTLAGGYNEQFF | TGTGCCAGCTCACCAAACACGCTAGCGGGAGGGTACAATGAGCAGTTCTTC
NA | TRBJ1-4 | TRBV7-8 | NA | CASSFRGFSTNEKLFF | TGTGCCAGCAGCTTTCGGGGATTCAGCACTAATGAAAAACTGTTTTTT
NA | TRBJ1-5 | TRBV3-1 | NA | CASSQEGANQPQHF | TGTGCCAGCAGCCAAGAAGGGGCCAATCAGCCCCAGCATTTT
TRBD1 | TRBJ1-2 | TRBV30 | once | CAWNRGDGYTF | TGTGCCTGGAACAGGGGGGATGGCTACACCTTC
TRBD2 | TRBJ2-3 | TRBV15 | once | CATSSGTSETGGTQYF | TGTGCCACCAGCAGCGGGACTAGCGAAACGGGAGGGACGCAGTATTTT
NA | TRBJ2-7 | TRBV27 | NA | CASSLVTGEQYF | TGTGCCAGCAGTTTGGTCACGGGCGAGCAGTACTTC
NA | TRBJ2-2 | TRBV28 | NA | CASSPGAGSGELFF | TGTGCCAGCAGCCCAGGGGCTGGCTCCGGGGAGCTGTTTTTT
NA | TRBJ2-3 | TRBV4-2 | NA | CASSASSVSQDTQYF | TGTGCCAGCAGCGCTAGCAGTGTGAGTCAAGATACGCAGTATTTT
TRBD2 | TRBJ2-7 | TRBV3-1 | NA | CASSQEVGLAGFPHEQYF | TGTGCCAGCAGCCAAGAAGTGGGCCTAGCGGGATTCCCCCACGAGCAGTACTTC
TRBD2 | TRBJ2-1 | TRBV3-1 | NA | CASSQDGGRVLGDNEQFF | TGTGCCAGCAGCCAAGATGGCGGGAGGGTTCTCGGGGACAATGAGCAGTTCTTC
NA | TRBJ2-4 | TRBV7-9 | NA | CASSPDSSKNIQYF | TGTGCCAGCAGCCCCGACAGTAGCAAAAACATTCAGTACTTC
NA | TRBJ2-1 | TRBV6-2/TRBV6-3 | once | CASSPAGHKAYNEQFF | TGTGCCAGCAGTCCCGCCGGACATAAAGCCTACAATGAGCAGTTCTTC
NA | TRBJ2-7 | TRBV3-1 | NA | CASSKGPELYEQYF | TGTGCCAGCAGCAAGGGACCAGAGTTATACGAGCAGTACTTC
TRBD1 | TRBJ2-7 | TRBV29-1 | once | CSVLSGDRGYEQYF | TGCAGCGTCCTGTCCGGAGACAGGGGCTACGAGCAGTACTTC
TRBD1 | TRBJ1-1 | TRBV7-2 | NA | CASSLGQGPNTEAFF | TGTGCCAGCAGCTTAGGACAGGGACCGAACACTGAAGCTTTCTTT
TRBD2 | TRBJ2-5 | TRBV27 | NA | CASSPGLDETQYF | TGTGCCAGCAGTCCGGGACTAGATGAGACCCAGTACTTC
NA | TRBJ1-1 | TRBV15 | once | CATSRDGGTEAFF | TGTGCCACCAGCAGAGATGGAGGAACTGAAGCTTTCTTT
TRBD2 | TRBJ2-7 | TRBV20-1 | NA | CSAQREGYEQYF | TGCAGTGCCCAGCGGGAGGGGTACGAGCAGTACTTC